This T cell receptor beta chain was recorded in a study of blood T cell repertoires in COVID-19. The length of the CDR3 is 15 residues. V dropped 4 bases and J dropped 3 bases, with 13 bases sitting between them. Germline V lookup: CDR1 SGHNT, CDR2 YENEEA. Using immunoSEQ multiplex PCR, the repertoire was profiled, and TCRdb retains in-frame clones only, with some absent. The sample records about 42,000 clones, around 91% being singletons. The chain couples TRBV11-3 to TRBJ1-3; D may be TRBD1 (6 bases). This sequence was found in a man aged 50 or older with active COVID-19. The sample was peripheral blood. CDR3 DNA: TGTGCCAGCAGCTCCGGTAGGACAGATGGAAACACCATATATTTT. Translation gives CASSSGRTDGNTIYF. Full variable domain (rest looked up from reference TRBV11-3 and TRBJ1-3): EAGVVQSPRYKIIEKKQPVAFWCNPISGHNTLYWYLQNLGQGPELLIRYENEEAVDDSQLPKDRFSAERLKGVDSTLKIQPAELGDSAVYLCASSSGRTDGNTIYFGEGSWLTVV.